This TCR beta chain was captured by sequencing in a study of early T cells in non-severe SARS-CoV-2 infection. Study-level background: Sequencing used unsorted whole-blood bulk RNA, so chains lack pairing.

On this clonotype itself: What it recognizes is unknown.

Notes on the study in general: Sequences matched to VDJdb favored anti-spike CD8 responses, while private and CD4 specificities were missed.

Germline V gives CDR1 MGHRA, CDR2 YSYEKL. V lost 0 bases to trimming and J lost 12 bases, with 14 bases between them. This CDR3 region has 13 residues. Individual cDNA molecules received unique molecular identifiers. TCRdb ran MiXCR on the 5' RACE reads and lists one entry per CDR3 protein. This table has some 120,000 distinct CDR3 sequences, 15% appearing once. The rearrangement links TRBV4-1 to TRBJ1-1; tentatively, D is TRBD1 (5 bases). The source of this sequence is an adult who was a healthcare worker with PCR-confirmed SARS-CoV-2 infection or an uninfected control (not recorded which). The sample was whole blood. CDR3 bases: TGCGCCAGCAGCCAAGAATTGGACATTTTGTCTTTCTTT. As protein: CASSQELDILSFF.